This T cell receptor (beta chain) stems from a study of CD8+ T cells in alopecia areata. Study at large: Tofacitinib was taken orally by treated patients, and the dose was 5 to 10 mg twice daily. Scoring of severity for treated patients was based on percentage of affected scalp area. General study points: Mice gave a clearer picture of TCR sharing than patients did, possibly for HLA-related reasons.

In each case, RNA was isolated and then reverse transcribed into cDNA as the sequencing template. Profiled with immunoSEQ multiplex PCR; TCRdb holds only in-frame clones, not every one. Of tens of thousands of clones listed, about two thirds are singletons. The treatment: oral pan-JAK inhibitor, 5-10 mg twice daily. Lesional scalp tissue (obtained by punch biopsy) and peripheral blood were collected from alopecia areata patients. V dropped 10 bases and J dropped 6 bases, with 16 bases sitting between them. The germline V gene has CDR1 MNHNY and CDR2 SVGAGI (reference sequence). CDR3 length: 12 amino acids. Note on this clone: Its matching antigen is unknown.

The TCR originated in a human donor with alopecia areata. The specimen was CD8+ T cells sorted from blood, collected at approximately week 42, from a patient treated with tofacitinib. V gene TRBV6-6 combines with J gene TRBJ2-7; D uncertain. CDR3 amino acids: CATMSSNPEQYF. Here the CDR3 DNA reads TGTGCCACCATGTCGAGTAATCCCGAGCAGTACTTC.